The subject of this entry is one TCR beta chain. Its antigen is unidentified. CDR3 length equals 15 residues. Germline V gene lookup returns CDR1 MNHNS and CDR2 SASEGT. TCRdb re-called the 5' RACE reads, yielding one record per CDR3 amino acid sequence without DNA. Recorded for this sample: about 30,000 distinct CDR3 sequences. The source of the sample is a study of T cells expressing NK-cell markers. Study-wide results and limits: In several donors, dominant clonotypes made up roughly 28.3-65% of CD3+CD56-NKG2C+ cells.

The receptor was derived from a woman aged 18 to 75 in good health. The specimen sequenced was blood T cells: a sorted CD56 or NKG2C T cell subset, CD4+ or CD8+ T cells, or bulk PBMC T cells (not recorded which). This rearrangement joins TRBV6-1 to TRBJ2-1; the TCRdb D gene call, TRBD2, has no DNA to confirm it. The CDR3 reads CASRKLAGEAYEQFF.